The 13 T cell receptor beta chains below were found in one sample sequenced in a study of cytomegalovirus exposure and HLA in healthy donors. Vbeta (60) and Jbeta (13) primers were used in the PCR. TCRdb keeps only in-frame clones here, not all; method: immunoSEQ multiplex PCR. The sample shows tens of thousands of clones, under 80% of them seen only once. Sequencing was performed on PBMCs. The origin of the receptors is a man aged 35-49 years in good health and CMV-seronegative.

The V and J genes are TRBV5-4 and TRBJ2-1; 9 bases map to TRBD1. The CDR3 contains 15 residues. Per the germline V gene, CDR1 is SGHNT and CDR2 is YYREEE (reference sequence). V trimming: 4 bases; J trimming: 4 bases; junction bases outside the gene matches: 6. The CDR3 sequence is CASSLDRGPYNEQFF. The CDR3 bases are TGTGCCAGCAGCCTGGACAGGGGACCTTACAATGAGCAGTTCTTC.

The J gene is TRBJ2-5, the V gene TRBV11-2; no reliable D call. The CDR3 has 13 amino acids. The germline V and J ends were trimmed by 3 bases and 0 bases, with 5 bases remaining between them. Germline V CDR1 and CDR2: SGHAT, FQNNGV. The CDR3 reads CASSLADQETQYF. CDR3 coding DNA: TGTGCCAGCAGCTTGGCAGACCAAGAGACCCAGTACTTC. Complete variable domain (other parts from reference TRBV11-2 and TRBJ2-5): EAGVAQSPRYKIIEKRQSVAFWCNPISGHATLYWYQQILGQGPKLLIQFQNNGVVDDSQLPKDRFSAERLKGVDSTLKIQPAKLEDSAVYLCASSLADQETQYFGPGTRLLVL.

This clone was counted once. The V call is TRBV6-1, the J call TRBJ2-7; 10 bases are a match to TRBD2. Germline values: CDR1 MNHNS, CDR2 SASEGT. Losses at the gene ends were 10 bases for V and 2 bases for J; bases not matched to a gene: 5. This CDR3 is 13 amino acids long. CDR3 sequence: CATRTSGTYEQYF. The CDR3 nucleotides are TGTGCCACCCGGACTAGCGGAACCTACGAGCAGTACTTC.

CDR3 protein: CASSDWDSPSTDTQYF. CDR3 DNA sequence: TGTGCCAGCAGCGATTGGGACAGCCCTAGCACAGATACGCAGTATTTT. This chain joins TRBV2 and TRBJ2-3, with 7 bases identical to TRBD1. Germline lookup yields CDR1 SNHLY and CDR2 FYNNEI. V shed 6 bases and J 0 bases; nucleotides not matched to a gene: 9. CDR3 length: 16 amino acids. The full variable domain, its missing parts supplied by reference TRBV2 and TRBJ2-3, is EPEVTQTPSHQVTQMGQEVILRCVPISNHLYFYWYRQILGQKVEFLVSFYNNEISEKSEIFDDQFSVERPDGSNFTLKIRSTKLEDSAMYFCASSDWDSPSTDTQYFGPGTRLTVL.

This clone was seen only a few times. The CDR3 is CASSGGLAGSTDTQYF. The CDR3 DNA follows: TGCGCCAGCAGCGGGGGACTAGCGGGTAGCACAGATACGCAGTATTTT. J is TRBJ2-3 and V is TRBV5-1; TRBD2 matches at 12 bases. Germline CDR1 reads SGHRS; CDR2 reads YFSETQ. With V trimmed by 4 bases and J by 0 bases, 3 bases remained unmatched. The CDR3 is made up of 16 amino acids.

This CDR3 reads CASNTGDTGELFF. CDR3 in DNA: TGTGCCAGCAACACAGGGGACACCGGGGAGCTGTTTTTT. The rearrangement joins TRBV4-2 to TRBJ2-2; 7 nucleotides match TRBD1. Germline V gives CDR1 LGHNA, CDR2 YNFKEQ. V trimming: 7 bases; J trimming: 3 bases; junction bases outside the gene matches: 2. The CDR3 length is 13 residues.

The rearrangement uses TRBV15 and TRBJ1-4; D gene uncertain. With 0 bases removed from V and 6 bases from J, the gap between germline ends came to 14 bases. CDR3 length: 16 residues. Germline V gene lookup returns CDR1 LNHNV and CDR2 YYDKDF (reference sequence). CDR3 loop: CATSRDRSGADEKLFF. CDR3 DNA: TGTGCCACCAGCAGAGATCGATCAGGTGCAGATGAAAAACTGTTTTTT.

The genes are TRBV4-1 and TRBJ2-7, with D possibly matching TRBD2 (6 bases). The CDR3 loop spans 17 amino acids. The ends were cut back, 0 bases at V and 5 bases at J, with 20 bases in the middle. Looked up from germline, CDR1 is MGHRA and CDR2 is YSYEKL. CDR3 protein: CASSQDPPTSISHEQYF. CDR3 nucleotide sequence: TGCGCCAGCAGCCAAGATCCCCCGACTAGTATTTCCCACGAGCAGTACTTC.

The genes are TRBV5-5 and TRBJ1-3, with D possibly matching TRBD1 (5 bases). CDR1 SGHKS and CDR2 YYEKEE come from the germline V gene (reference sequence). The CDR3 spans 14 residues. Between the trimmed V and J ends, which lost 7 bases and 0 bases, there was a span of 11 bases. The CDR3 bases are TGTGCCAGCGGAAAGGACACCTCTGGAAACACCATATATTTT. It codes for CASGKDTSGNTIYF.

In this sample, this clone turned up once. This rearrangement joins TRBV29-1 to TRBJ2-5, with 9 nucleotides matching TRBD1. Trimming cost V 4 bases and J 4 bases; bases outside gene matches: 10. Germline V lookup: CDR1 SQVTM, CDR2 ANQGSEA. This CDR3 has 15 residues. The CDR3: CSVGGGTGRLETQYF. The DNA for the CDR3 is TGCAGCGTTGGGGGAGGGACAGGGCGGTTAGAGACCCAGTACTTC. Combining the CDR3 with reference TRBV29-1 and TRBJ2-5 gives the whole variable domain SAVISQKPSRDICQRGTSLTIQCQVDSQVTMMFWYRQQPGQSLTLIATANQGSEATYESGFVIDKFPISRPNLTFSTLTVSNMSPEDSSIYLCSVGGGTGRLETQYFGPGTRLLVL.

The chain joins TRBV27 to TRBJ1-5, with D possibly matching TRBD1 (6 bases). The CDR3 extends over 14 amino acids. The germline gives CDR1 MNHEY, CDR2 SMNVEV (reference sequence). Trimming stripped 11 bases from V and 0 bases from J, with 14 bases between. CDR3 amino acids: CAVHRDISNQPQHF. Here the CDR3 DNA reads TGTGCCGTTCACCGGGACATTAGCAATCAGCCCCAGCATTTT.

The gene calls are TRBV28 and TRBJ2-1; D possibly corresponds to TRBD2 (5 bases). The V end was cut by 10 bases, the J end by 0 bases, with 16 bases between. CDR3 length: 15 residues. Germline-derived CDR1 and CDR2 are MDHEN and SYDVKM. The CDR3 spells CATADFHRSYNEQFF. The CDR3 DNA is TGTGCCACGGCGGACTTCCACCGCTCCTACAATGAGCAGTTCTTC.

The chain uses TRBV5-1 and TRBJ2-1; 10 bases map to TRBD2. V lost 4 bases to trimming and J lost 7 bases; unmatched junction nucleotides: 8. The CDR3 spans 15 residues. The germline V gene encodes CDR1 SGHRS and CDR2 YFSETQ. CDR3 loop: CASSGIAGGGNEQFF. The CDR3 region has the DNA TGCGCCAGCAGCGGGATAGCGGGAGGTGGAAATGAGCAGTTCTTC.